This T cell receptor (beta chain) was identified in a study of CD4 T cells in relation to SARS-CoV-2 and coronaviruses. CD4+ T cells from unexposed donors were obtained before the COVID-19 pandemic (2011-2018). Isolation of CD4+ T cells took place after less than twelve days in culture. As cell numbers allowed, unexposed-donor CD4+ T cells faced SARS-CoV-2 S/N and four cold-coronavirus spikes. PBMCs were plated at around 2.1 million per well in IL-2-containing medium. Of note for this clone: As yet, its antigen is unknown.

Findings of the study overall: SARS-CoV-2-driven expansion was significantly weaker in crossreactive than monoreactive clones. No donor gave both pre-pandemic and post-infection samples.

Profiling relied on immunoSEQ multiplex PCR, and the TCRdb table lists in-frame clones only, not all of them. Seen here are around 26,000 clones, around three quarters observed once, and the top ten hold under 25%. Sample: CD4+ T cells from PBMCs, cultured in vitro. The receptor's source is a human donor in good health.

CDR3 in DNA: TGTGCCAGCAGTCAAACTAGCGGGAGGAGAGATACGCAGTATTTT. Amino acid sequence: CASSQTSGRRDTQYF. V and J are TRBV6-2 or TRBV6-3 and TRBJ2-3, with 12 bases that match TRBD2. Germline CDR1 reads MNHEY; CDR2 reads SVGEGT. The V and J ends lost 5 bases and 5 bases, in that order; junction bases with no gene match: 5. There are 15 residues in the CDR3.